This TCR beta chain was documented in a study of CD8 T cells in ankylosing spondylitis. General study findings and limits: Some of the motif variants had earlier been found in reactive arthritis patients' fluid and blood. Matched ankylosing spondylitis synovial fluid reportedly contained a significantly enriched population of disease-linked clones.

As for this clonotype: Its target is not known.

Each CDR3 protein gets one entry after TCRdb re-called the 5' RACE reads with MiXCR. The sample records approximately 100,000 distinct CDR3 sequences, nearly 25% being singletons. The V gene lost 3 bases and the J gene lost 1 base, with 10 bases spanning the gap. The CDR3 has 14 residues. CDR1 is SGHRS, CDR2 YFSETQ, per germline. Sequencing was performed on synovial fluid, either unsorted or a sorted T cell fraction (not recorded which). The V call is TRBV5-1, the J call TRBJ2-5; D is uncertain. This TCR was sampled from a male donor with ankylosing spondylitis. CDR3 sequence: CASSWVVSQETQYF. CDR3 bases: TGCGCCAGCAGCTGGGTAGTGTCCCAAGAGACCCAGTACTTC.